The clone carrying this T cell receptor (beta chain) was observed many times. Its antigen remains unidentified. These data belong to a study of identical twins. Study outcomes and limitations: Models underestimated out-of-frame TCR alpha sharing in monozygotic twins. Cord blood's abundant beta clonotypes had fewer insertions, unlike memory repertoires. The analysis was cross-sectional rather than longitudinal within donors.

One entry per CDR3 protein, called by TCRdb with MiXCR from the 5' RACE reads. Of under 300,000 distinct CDR3 sequences in the sample, approximately 8.3% are singletons; the top ten hold around 3%. The CDR3 sequence is 17 residues long. The germline gives CDR1 SGHAT, CDR2 FQNNGV. V gave up 0 bases and J gave up 8 bases; unmatched junction bases: 8. The same data also went into a second study, on yellow fever vaccine responses in identical twins.

The TCR was taken from a woman under 30 in good health. The chain joins TRBV11-2 to TRBJ2-1, with 12 bases lining up with TRBD2. The sample consisted of CD8+ T cells sorted from blood. CDR3 bases: TGTGCCAGCAGCTTAGAGTATCTAGCTAGCGGGGGGGATGAGCAGTTCTTC. This gives the protein CASSLEYLASGGDEQFF.